The subject of this entry is one T cell receptor beta chain. What it binds is unknown. This entry comes from a study of cytomegalovirus exposure and HLA in healthy donors. General observations from the study: It was reportedly the case that the classifier diagnosed cytomegalovirus status with high specificity and sensitivity. For presence/absence analyses, sequencing depth was assumed to be roughly uniform across donors. Upon later analysis, TCR association rates were observed to vary by HLA locus, being highest for DRB1 and lowest for HLA-C. Analysis performed later found about 18,000 TCR beta sequences associated with HLA alleles at 0.05 false discovery rate.

PCR amplification relied on 60 Vbeta primers (plus 13 Jbeta primers). This table comes from immunoSEQ multiplex PCR, and its TCRdb copy is limited to in-frame clones, with some not included. The sample has 100,000 to 150,000 clones, over 70% seen once. The trim removed 6 bases at V and 1 base at J, leaving 6 bases unmatched. This CDR3 has 15 residues. CDR1 is MNHNY and CDR2 is SVGAGI in the germline V gene (reference sequence). The sequencing sample was made of PBMCs. This sequence was found in a young woman in good health and CMV-seronegative. The gene calls are TRBV6-6 and TRBJ1-5; 7 bases are shared with TRBD1. The CDR3 loop is CASSQGGLSNQPQHF. The CDR3 region has the DNA TGTGCCAGCAGCCAAGGGGGCTTGAGCAATCAGCCCCAGCATTTT.